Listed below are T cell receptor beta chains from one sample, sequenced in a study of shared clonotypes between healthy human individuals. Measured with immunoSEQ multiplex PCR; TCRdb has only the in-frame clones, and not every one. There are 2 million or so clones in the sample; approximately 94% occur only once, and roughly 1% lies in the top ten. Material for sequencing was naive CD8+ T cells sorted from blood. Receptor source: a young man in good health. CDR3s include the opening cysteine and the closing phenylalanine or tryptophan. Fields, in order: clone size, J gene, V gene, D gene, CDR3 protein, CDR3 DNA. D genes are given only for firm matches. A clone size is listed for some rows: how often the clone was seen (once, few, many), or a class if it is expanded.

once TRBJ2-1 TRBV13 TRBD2 CASSGSNSYNEQFF TGTGCCAGTAGCGGGAGCAACTCCTACAATGAGCAGTTCTTC
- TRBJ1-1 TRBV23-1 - CASSQGKGKAEAFF TGCGCCAGCAGTCAAGGAAAGGGGAAAGCTGAAGCTTTCTTT
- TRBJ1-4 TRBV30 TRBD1 CAWSVGQGGEKLFF TGTGCCTGGAGTGTTGGACAGGGAGGGGAAAAACTGTTTTTT
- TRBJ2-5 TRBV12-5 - CASALDTSQETQYF TGTGCTAGTGCCTTGGACACATCCCAAGAGACCCAGTACTTC
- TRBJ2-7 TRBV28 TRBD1 CASRIQGAEEQYF TGTGCCAGCAGAATACAGGGGGCGGAGGAGCAGTACTTC
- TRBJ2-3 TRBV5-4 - CASSLAAGDTQYF TGTGCCAGCAGCCTGGCCGCGGGAGATACGCAGTATTTT
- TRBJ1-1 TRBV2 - CASSEGGTGNLLAFF TGTGCCAGCAGTGAAGGGGGAACAGGGAACCTACTAGCTTTCTTT
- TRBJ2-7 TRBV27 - CASSVAGRVAYEQYF TGTGCCAGCAGTGTCGCGGGACGGGTCGCTTACGAGCAGTACTTC
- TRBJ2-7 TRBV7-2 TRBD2 CASSFTSGTAYEQYF TGTGCCAGCAGCTTTACTAGCGGGACAGCCTACGAGCAGTACTTC
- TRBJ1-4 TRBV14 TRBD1 CASSQAAVGGREKLFF TGTGCCAGCAGCCAAGCGGCAGTAGGGGGCAGAGAAAAACTGTTTTTT
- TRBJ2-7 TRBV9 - CASSPGASYEQYF TGTGCCAGCAGCCCGGGTGCCTCCTACGAGCAGTACTTC
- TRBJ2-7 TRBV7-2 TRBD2 CASRPGLAGATYEQYF TGTGCCAGCAGGCCCGGACTAGCGGGAGCGACCTACGAGCAGTACTTC
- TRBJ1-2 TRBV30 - CAWILTRGGRAGYTF TGTGCCTGGATCCTCACGAGGGGGGGCCGCGCGGGCTACACCTTC
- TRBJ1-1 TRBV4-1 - CASSQDSGGRGAFF TGCGCCAGCAGCCAAGATAGTGGTGGCAGGGGTGCTTTCTTT
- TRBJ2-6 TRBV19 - CASREYSGANVLTF TGTGCCAGTAGGGAGTACTCTGGGGCCAACGTCCTGACTTTC
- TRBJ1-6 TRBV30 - CAWNYEDDRKALHF TGTGCCTGGAACTACGAGGACGATCGTAAGGCCCTCCACTTT
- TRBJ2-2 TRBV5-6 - CASSLDSSGELFF TGTGCCAGCAGCCTAGACAGCTCCGGGGAGCTGTTTTTT
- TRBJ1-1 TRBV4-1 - CASSQEPTGNTEAFF TGCGCCAGCAGCCAAGAACCAACCGGGAACACTGAAGCTTTCTTT
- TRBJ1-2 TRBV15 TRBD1 CATSTPEGQNYGYTF TGTGCCACCAGCACTCCTGAGGGACAGAACTATGGCTACACCTTC
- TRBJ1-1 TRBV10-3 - CAISESSTEAFF TGTGCCATCAGTGAGTCTAGCACTGAAGCTTTCTTT
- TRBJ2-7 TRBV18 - CASSPTQEEQYF TGTGCCAGCTCCCCTACACAAGAGGAGCAGTACTTC
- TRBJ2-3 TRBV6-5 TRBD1 CASSSIQGLDTDTQYF TGTGCCAGCAGTTCGATACAGGGGTTGGACACAGATACGCAGTATTTT
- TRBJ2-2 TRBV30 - CAWSVPQRGTGELFF TGTGCCTGGAGTGTACCCCAGAGGGGCACCGGGGAGCTGTTTTTT
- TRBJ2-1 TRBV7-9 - CASSLDWTGLIEQFF TGTGCCAGCAGCTTAGACTGGACGGGTCTCATTGAGCAGTTCTTC
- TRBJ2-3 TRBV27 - CASSLRDGWPDTQYF TGTGCCAGCAGTTTACGGGACGGCTGGCCAGATACGCAGTATTTT
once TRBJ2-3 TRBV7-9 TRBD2 CASSLWREGIDTQYF TGTGCCAGCAGCTTATGGCGGGAGGGCATTGATACGCAGTATTTT
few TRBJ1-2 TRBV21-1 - CASSKPDSRANYGYTF TGTGCCAGCAGCAAACCGGACAGCCGCGCTAACTATGGCTACACCTTC
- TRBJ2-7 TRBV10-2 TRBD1 CASSRSGTEDEQYF TGCGCCAGCAGCCGTTCCGGGACAGAGGACGAGCAGTACTTC
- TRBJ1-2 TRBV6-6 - CASTPVGDYGYTF TGTGCCAGCACCCCTGTAGGGGACTATGGCTACACCTTC
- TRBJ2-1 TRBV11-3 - CASSILPAGANEQFF TGTGCCAGCAGCATTCTCCCCGCGGGCGCTAATGAGCAGTTCTTC
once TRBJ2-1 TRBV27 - CASSLSVQGYNEQFF TGTGCCAGCAGTTTATCTGTTCAGGGGTACAATGAGCAGTTCTTC
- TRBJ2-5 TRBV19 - CASRNAWDGQETQYF TGTGCCAGTAGGAATGCCTGGGACGGACAAGAGACCCAGTACTTC
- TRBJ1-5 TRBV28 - CASSPVDSNQPQHF TGTGCCAGCAGTCCCGTCGATAGCAATCAGCCCCAGCATTTT
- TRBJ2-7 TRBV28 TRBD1 CASTGTGGTYEQYF TGTGCCAGCACCGGGACAGGGGGCACCTACGAGCAGTACTTC